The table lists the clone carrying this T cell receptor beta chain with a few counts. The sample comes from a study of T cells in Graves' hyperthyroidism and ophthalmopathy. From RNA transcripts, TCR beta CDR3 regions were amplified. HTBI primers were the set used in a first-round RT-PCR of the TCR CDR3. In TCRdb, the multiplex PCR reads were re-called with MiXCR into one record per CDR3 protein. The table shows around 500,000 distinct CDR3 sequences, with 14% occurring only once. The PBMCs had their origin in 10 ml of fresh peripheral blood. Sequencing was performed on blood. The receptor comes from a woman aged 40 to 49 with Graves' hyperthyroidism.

The CDR3 spells CASSQDFWVGDGSTDTQYF. The CDR3 DNA follows: TGTGCCAGCAGCCAAGATTTCTGGGTGGGGGACGGTAGCACAGATACGCAGTATTTT. The chain has TRBV4-2 and TRBJ2-3; D may be TRBD1 or TRBD2 (5 bases each). Between the trimmed V and J ends, which lost 0 bases and 0 bases, there was a span of 19 bases. CDR1 and CDR2 from the germline V gene are LGHNA and YNFKEQ. This CDR3 is 19 amino acids long.